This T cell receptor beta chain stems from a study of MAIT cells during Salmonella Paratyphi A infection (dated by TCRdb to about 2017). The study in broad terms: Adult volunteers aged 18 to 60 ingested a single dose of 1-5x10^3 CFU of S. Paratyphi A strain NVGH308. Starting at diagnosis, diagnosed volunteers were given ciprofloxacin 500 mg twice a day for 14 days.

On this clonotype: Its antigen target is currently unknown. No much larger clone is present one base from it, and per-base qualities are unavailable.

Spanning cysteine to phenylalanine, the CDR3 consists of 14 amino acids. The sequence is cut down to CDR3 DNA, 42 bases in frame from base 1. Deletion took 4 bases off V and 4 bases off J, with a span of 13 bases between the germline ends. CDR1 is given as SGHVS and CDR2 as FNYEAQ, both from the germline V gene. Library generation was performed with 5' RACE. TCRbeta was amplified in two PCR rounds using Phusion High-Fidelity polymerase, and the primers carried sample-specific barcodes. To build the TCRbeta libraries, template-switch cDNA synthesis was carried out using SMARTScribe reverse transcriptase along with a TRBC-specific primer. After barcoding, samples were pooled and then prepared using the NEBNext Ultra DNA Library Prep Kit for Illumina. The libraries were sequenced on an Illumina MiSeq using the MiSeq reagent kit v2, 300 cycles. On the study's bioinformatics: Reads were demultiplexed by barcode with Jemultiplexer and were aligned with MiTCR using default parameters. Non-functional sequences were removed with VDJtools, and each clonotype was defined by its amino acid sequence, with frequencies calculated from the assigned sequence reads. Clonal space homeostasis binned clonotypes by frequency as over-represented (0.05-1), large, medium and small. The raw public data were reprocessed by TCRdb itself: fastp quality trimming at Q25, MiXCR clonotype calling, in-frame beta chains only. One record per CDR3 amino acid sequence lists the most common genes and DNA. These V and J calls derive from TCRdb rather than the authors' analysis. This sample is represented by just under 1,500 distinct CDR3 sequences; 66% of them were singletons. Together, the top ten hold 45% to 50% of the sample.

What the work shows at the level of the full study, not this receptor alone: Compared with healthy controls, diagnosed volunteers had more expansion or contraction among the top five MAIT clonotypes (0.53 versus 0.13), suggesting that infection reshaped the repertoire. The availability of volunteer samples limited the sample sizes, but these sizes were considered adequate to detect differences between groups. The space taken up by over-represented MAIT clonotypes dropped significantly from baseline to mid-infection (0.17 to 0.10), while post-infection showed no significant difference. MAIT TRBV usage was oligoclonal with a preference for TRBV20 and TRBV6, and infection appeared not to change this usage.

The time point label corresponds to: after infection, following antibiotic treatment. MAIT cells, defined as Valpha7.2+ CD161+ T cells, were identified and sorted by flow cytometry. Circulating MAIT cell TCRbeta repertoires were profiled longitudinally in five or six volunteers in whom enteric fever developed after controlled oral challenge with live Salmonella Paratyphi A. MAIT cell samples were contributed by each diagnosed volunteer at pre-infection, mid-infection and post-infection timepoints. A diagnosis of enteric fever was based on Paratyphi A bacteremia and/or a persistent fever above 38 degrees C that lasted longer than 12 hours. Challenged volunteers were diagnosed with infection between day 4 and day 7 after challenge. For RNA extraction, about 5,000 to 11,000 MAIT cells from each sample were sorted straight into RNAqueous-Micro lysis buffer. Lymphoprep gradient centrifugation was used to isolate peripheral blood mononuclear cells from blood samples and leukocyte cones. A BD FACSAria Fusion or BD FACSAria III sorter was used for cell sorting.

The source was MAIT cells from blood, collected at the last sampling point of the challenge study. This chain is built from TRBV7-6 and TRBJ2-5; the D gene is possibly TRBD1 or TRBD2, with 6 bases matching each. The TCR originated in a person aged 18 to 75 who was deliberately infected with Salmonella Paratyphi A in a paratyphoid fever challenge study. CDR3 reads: CASSSDWGAETQYF. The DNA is TGTGCCAGCAGCTCGGACTGGGGGGCAGAGACCCAGTACTTC.